These 27 T cell receptor beta chains came from one sample sequenced in a study of T cell clonality in common variable immunodeficiency (dated by TCRdb to 2015 to 2017). The library came from the immunoSEQ multiplex PCR assay. The table was pulled from immuneACCESS by TCRdb, which kept in-frame rearrangements only. Such tables lose some clones; where checked, under half of the loss comes from unresolved V genes, and the rest has no known cause. This sample contains approximately 38,000 clones, none of which is a singleton. Around 6% of the sample comes from the top ten. The study at large found these results: CVID TCRbeta sequences reportedly showed fewer deletions and N-nucleotide insertions and lacked highly modified clones with 13 or more V deletions.

No antigen is known for these receptors. The material sequenced was peripheral blood mononuclear cells. These receptors were taken from a human donor with common variable immunodeficiency.

This clone was recorded many times. The missing CDR3 end, 3 residues past where the read stops, is filled in from the germline J gene. The chain has TRBV20-1 and TRBJ2-1; 8 nucleotides line up with TRBD2. This CDR3 contains 14 residues. CDR1 and CDR2 from the germline V gene are DFQATT and SNEGSKA (reference sequence). V dropped 6 bases and J dropped 2; count of bases not matched to a gene: 6. This chain's CDR3 is CSATPGLAYNEQFF. CDR3 DNA (partial): TGCAGTGCAACACCGGGACTAGCCTACAATGAG.

The covered CDR3 bases are TGCAGTGCCATTCGGACAGGGATCTACGAG. The encoded protein is CSAIRTGIYE. The complete CDR3 reads CSAIRTGIYEQYF. This chain uses TRBV20-1 with TRBJ2-7; the match to TRBD1 covers 8 bases. The sequenced fragment ends 3 residues before the CDR3 boundary, so the rest is inferred from the germline J gene. V lost 6 bases, J lost 3 bases, and 7 bases stayed unmatched. The CDR3 totals 13 residues. Germline CDR1 and CDR2: DFQATT and SNEGSKA (reference sequence).

Concerning this clone itself: The read terminates 3 residues before the CDR3 end, so the remaining end is supplied by the germline J gene. The same CDR3 arises from other DNA sequences in this sample as well. This chain links TRBV7-2 with TRBJ2-7; D might be TRBD1 (6 bases). Trimming removed 6 bases at V and 6 bases at J, with 21 bases between. Germline-derived CDR1 and CDR2 are SGHTA and FQGNSA. The CDR3 length is 15 residues. CDR3 residues: CASSFRTLGASEQYF. The CDR3 bases that were read are TGTGCCAGCAGTTTCCGGACACTGGGGGCCTCCGAG.

This clone appeared a few times. The read ends 3 residues before the CDR3 terminus; that terminus is restored from the germline J gene. This chain uses TRBV2 with TRBJ1-1; D gene ambiguous. This CDR3 spans 13 amino acids. V was clipped by 4 bases and J by 0 bases, with 6 bases between them. Looked up from germline, CDR1 is SNHLY and CDR2 is FYNNEI. CDR3 loop: CASSVQMNTEAFF. The CDR3 DNA, read in part, is TGTGCCAGCAGTGTGCAGATGAACACTGAA. Complete variable domain (other parts from reference TRBV2 and TRBJ1-1): EPEVTQTPSHQVTQMGQEVILRCVPISNHLYFYWYRQILGQKVEFLVSFYNNEISEKSEIFDDQFSVERPDGSNFTLKIRSTKLEDSAMYFCASSVQMNTEAFFGQGTRLTVV.

This clone was counted a few times. The read stops 3 residues short of the end of the CDR3; the missing end is completed from the germline J gene. This sequence joins TRBV7-9 and TRBJ2-7, with TRBD1 matching over 7 bases. The CDR3 is 15 residues long. Germline V gene lookup returns CDR1 SEHNR and CDR2 FQNEAQ (reference sequence). The ends lost 4 bases at V and 2 bases at J; junction bases unmatched: 8. CDR3 DNA, as far as it was read: TGTGCCAGCAGCTCAGACAGGGCCTACGCCTACGAG. Its translation: CASSSDRAYAYE. Given in full, the CDR3 is CASSSDRAYAYEQYF.

As regards this clone: Read data end 3 residues before the CDR3 end; the end is taken from the germline J gene. The chain joins TRBV20-1 to TRBJ2-7; D is unclear. V dropped 1 base and J dropped 1 base, with 5 bases sitting between them. Germline lookup yields CDR1 DFQATT and CDR2 SNEGSKA (reference sequence). The CDR3 length is 12 residues. The CDR3 bases that were read are TGCAGTGCTAGAGCCACTTCCTACGAG. Amino acids: CSARATSYE. The whole CDR3 protein is CSARATSYEQYF.

With respect to this clone: Sequencing ends 3 residues short of the CDR3 end; the germline J gene provides the rest. This chain uses TRBV6-2 or TRBV6-3 with TRBJ2-7, with 10 nucleotides matching TRBD2. The V gene's germline CDR1 is MNHEY and CDR2 SVGEGT. Losses at the gene ends were 5 bases for V and 1 base for J; bases not matched to a gene: 8. The CDR3 has 16 residues. The chain's CDR3 is CASSPTSSGGSYEQYF. The sequenced part of the CDR3 DNA is TGTGCCAGCAGTCCAACGTCTAGCGGGGGATCCTACGAG.

This clone appeared many times. This CDR3 is CASSLDSAYEQYF. CDR3 DNA, as far as it was read: TGTGCCAGCAGCTTAGACAGTGCCTACGAG. The chain is built from TRBV5-5 and TRBJ2-7; perhaps TRBD1 as D (5 bases). The sequenced fragment ends 3 residues before the CDR3 boundary, so the rest is inferred from the germline J gene. Trimming shortened V by 2 bases and J by 2 bases, and 8 bases separated the two germline ends. The CDR3 is made up of 13 amino acids. The germline CDR1 and CDR2 sequences are SGHKS and YYEKEE (reference sequence).

This clone was seen many times. The CDR3 end is not reached by the read, which stops 3 residues before it; the germline J gene fills it in. The chain carries TRBV5-1 and TRBJ1-3; D possibly corresponds to TRBD1 (5 bases). Germline V gene lookup returns CDR1 SGHRS and CDR2 YFSETQ. The CDR3 totals 15 residues. Trimming shortened V by 0 bases and J by 8 bases, and 15 bases separated the two germline ends. CDR3 DNA (partial): TGCGCCAGCAGCTTGGGGCAGGTCGGGGGAGACACC. Protein product: CASSLGQVGGDT. The CDR3 in its entirety is CASSLGQVGGDTIYF. Filled out from reference TRBV5-1 and TRBJ1-3, the complete variable domain reads KAGVTQTPRYLIKTRGQQVTLSCSPISGHRSVSWYQQTPGQGLQFLFEYFSETQRNKGNFPGRFSGRQFSNSRSEMNVSTLELGDSALYLCASSLGQVGGDTIYFGEGSWLTVV.

This clone occurred many times. The read ends 3 residues early relative to the CDR3; the germline J gene fills the gap. The chain uses TRBV5-1 and TRBJ1-2; D is possibly TRBD1 (6 bases). Trimming took 4 bases from V and 2 from J, leaving 12 bases between them. Germline loops: CDR1 SGHRS, CDR2 YFSETQ. The CDR3 has 14 residues. Incomplete CDR3 DNA: TGCGCCAGCAGCGTTATACAGGGAAACTATGGC. It is translated as CASSVIQGNYG. In full, the CDR3 reads CASSVIQGNYGYTF. Combining the CDR3 with reference TRBV5-1 and TRBJ1-2 gives the whole variable domain KAGVTQTPRYLIKTRGQQVTLSCSPISGHRSVSWYQQTPGQGLQFLFEYFSETQRNKGNFPGRFSGRQFSNSRSEMNVSTLELGDSALYLCASSVIQGNYGYTFGSGTRLTVV.

The table lists this clone with a few counts. From the germline J gene comes the end of the CDR3, since the read stops 3 residues before it. The chain joins TRBV6-2 or TRBV6-3 to TRBJ1-2; TRBD1 might be the D (6 bases). Per the germline V gene, CDR1 is MNHEY and CDR2 is SVGEGT. Trimming took 6 bases from V and 2 from J, leaving 16 bases between them. The length of the CDR3 is 15 residues. The CDR3 here is CASRTGTRINYGYTF. CDR3 bases read: TGTGCCAGCAGAACAGGGACCCGGATCAACTATGGC.

This clone was observed at least ten times. The DNA ends 3 residues before the CDR3 does, and the rest of the CDR3 is filled in from the germline J gene. The V call is TRBV5-1, the J call TRBJ2-7; 10 bases fit TRBD1. The CDR3 runs 16 residues. V gave up 4 bases and J gave up 1 base; unmatched junction bases: 8. Germline-derived CDR1 and CDR2 are SGHRS and YFSETQ. The part of the CDR3 DNA that was read is TGCGCCAGCAGCCGGATACGACAGGGGGCTTCCTACGAG. This sequence encodes CASSRIRQGASYE. The entire CDR3 protein is CASSRIRQGASYEQYF. Complete variable domain (other parts from reference TRBV5-1 and TRBJ2-7): KAGVTQTPRYLIKTRGQQVTLSCSPISGHRSVSWYQQTPGQGLQFLFEYFSETQRNKGNFPGRFSGRQFSNSRSEMNVSTLELGDSALYLCASSRIRQGASYEQYFGPGTRLTVT.

This clone showed up just a few times. The read finishes 3 residues shy of the CDR3 end, and the germline J gene is used to complete it. The chain links TRBV5-1 to TRBJ2-1; TRBD1 matches at 7 bases. V lost 0 bases, J lost 4 bases, and 10 bases stayed unmatched. CDR1 SGHRS and CDR2 YFSETQ come from the germline V gene. The CDR3 is 17 amino acids. The chain's CDR3 is CASSLDSGGQIYNEQFF. Partial CDR3 DNA: TGCGCCAGCAGCTTGGATTCTGGGGGACAGATTTACAATGAG.

Ten or more counts support this clone. The CDR3 extends 3 residues past the end of the read, so its final part is completed from the germline J gene. The rearrangement joins TRBV18 to TRBJ2-1, with D perhaps TRBD2 (6 bases). The V gene's germline CDR1 is KGHSH and CDR2 LQKENI. Trimming removed 0 bases from V and 6 bases from J, with 12 bases in between. The CDR3 runs 15 residues. CDR3 DNA, as far as it was read: TGTGCCAGCTCACCACCGCCAGGGAGGCGCAATGAG. It translates to CASSPPPGRRNE. The whole CDR3 protein reads CASSPPPGRRNEQFF.

In regard to this clone: Coverage ceases 3 residues before the CDR3 finishes, and the germline J gene fills in the end. The chain combines TRBV20-1 with TRBJ2-3, with a possible D match to TRBD2 (6 bases). Trimming took 5 bases from V and 6 from J, leaving 18 bases between them. CDR1 is DFQATT, CDR2 SNEGSKA, per germline (reference sequence). There are 14 residues in the CDR3. The CDR3 spells CSAPARGGADTQYF. Partial CDR3 DNA: TGCAGTGCTCCAGCACGGGGAGGTGCGGATACG.

In regard to this clone: The read falls 3 residues short of the CDR3 end, and the missing part is taken from the germline J gene. The chain is built from TRBV2 and TRBJ1-6; D is undetermined. The germline gives CDR1 SNHLY, CDR2 FYNNEI. CDR3 length equals 12 residues. V dropped 8 bases and J dropped 0 bases, with 2 bases sitting between them. The CDR3 here is CASRSYNSPLHF. The DNA read from the CDR3 is TGTGCCAGCCGCTCCTATAATTCACCC.

A remark on this clone: The read falls 3 residues short of the CDR3 end, and the missing part is taken from the germline J gene. V and J are TRBV7-8 and TRBJ1-1; TRBD1 aligns across 8 bases. The CDR3 has 15 residues. The J segment lost 1 base and the V segment lost 5 bases, leaving 6 bases of the junction unmatched. Germline assignment: CDR1 SGHVS and CDR2 FQNEAQ. CDR3 amino acids: CASSPRDRKNTEAFF. Incomplete CDR3 DNA: TGTGCCAGCAGCCCCCGGGACAGGAAGAACACTGAA.

A few counts support this clone. Read data end 3 residues before the CDR3 end; the end is taken from the germline J gene. The V and J genes are TRBV7-2 and TRBJ2-3, with D unresolved. V dropped 8 bases and J dropped 1 base, with 7 bases sitting between them. The CDR3 runs 12 residues. Germline V gene lookup returns CDR1 SGHTA and CDR2 FQGNSA. The sequenced part of the CDR3 DNA is TGTGCCAGCGGGCCACGCACAGATACG. Translation gives CASGPRTDT. The full CDR3 protein reads CASGPRTDTQYF.

Worth noting for this clone: The sequenced fragment ends 3 residues before the CDR3 boundary, so the rest is inferred from the germline J gene. The rearrangement joins TRBV2 to TRBJ2-3, with D perhaps matching TRBD2 (7 bases). Germline V gives CDR1 SNHLY, CDR2 FYNNEI. Deletions cut 8 bases from V and 4 bases from J, with 19 bases between. The CDR3 covers 15 residues. The covered CDR3 bases are TGTGCCAGCGCGCCGGCACAGGGAGGGCCAGATACG. Its translation: CASAPAQGGPDT. The whole CDR3 sequence is CASAPAQGGPDTQYF.

This clone was picked up a small number of times. CDR3 bases read: TGTGCCAGTAGTCTCGGGGGATTGGGACAGCACACAGATACG. Translated: CASSLGGLGQHTDT. The CDR3 in full is CASSLGGLGQHTDTQYF. The rearrangement joins TRBV19 to TRBJ2-3, with D possibly TRBD1 on 7 matching bases. The DNA ends 3 residues before the CDR3 does, and the rest of the CDR3 is filled in from the germline J gene. This CDR3 spans 17 amino acids. V gave up 5 bases and J gave up 2 bases, with 20 bases separating them. CDR1 is LNHDA and CDR2 is SQIVND in the germline V gene (reference sequence).

Note on this clone: The CDR3 is cut off 3 residues early in the read; its end comes from the germline J gene. The V call is TRBV19, the J call TRBJ1-1, with unresolved D. The V and J ends lost 0 bases and 3 bases respectively, with 11 bases between them. Germline lookup yields CDR1 LNHDA and CDR2 SQIVND (reference sequence). The CDR3 consists of 15 residues. The CDR3 DNA, read in part, is TGTGCCAGTAGTATAGATGGCAGGTTGGACACTGAA. Translated: CASSIDGRLDTE. The entire CDR3 protein is CASSIDGRLDTEAFF.

This clone was picked up many times. The CDR3 end is not reached by the read, which stops 3 residues before it; the germline J gene fills it in. The chain joins TRBV19 to TRBJ1-1, with 7 bases aligning to TRBD1. The CDR3 covers 15 residues. Germline CDR1 is LNHDA and CDR2 is SQIVND (reference sequence). Trimming cost V 11 bases and J 1 base; bases outside gene matches: 13. The CDR3 bases that were read are TGTGCCTCCGGCCGGATAGGGGGCAGGAACACTGAA. Protein sequence: CASGRIGGRNTE. The full CDR3 is CASGRIGGRNTEAFF.

Of note for this clone: With the read ending 3 residues before the CDR3 end, the germline J gene is used to fill in that end. This chain links TRBV5-1 with TRBJ2-5, with a possible D match to TRBD1 (6 bases). The germline V and J ends were trimmed by 4 bases and 1 base, with 11 bases remaining between them. This CDR3 comprises 14 residues. Germline V gives CDR1 SGHRS, CDR2 YFSETQ. The part of the CDR3 DNA that was read is TGCGCCAGCAGCCTGAACAGGGTCCAAGAGACC. This translates into CASSLNRVQET. The whole CDR3 protein is CASSLNRVQETQYF.

The sample holds a few counts of this clone. The read is 3 residues too short to cover the CDR3 end, so that end is filled in from the germline J gene. J is TRBJ2-7 and V is TRBV20-1; 8 nucleotides align to TRBD2. The CDR3 totals 13 residues. Germline lookup yields CDR1 DFQATT and CDR2 SNEGSKA (reference sequence). The V segment lost 3 bases and the J segment 0 bases; nucleotides outside the gene matches: 1. The CDR3 sequence: CSARGTSSYEQYF. CDR3 DNA (partial): TGCAGTGCTAGGGGGACTAGCTCCTACGAG.

A word on this clone: Read coverage stops 3 residues before the CDR3 terminus; the germline J gene supplies the remainder. This chain joins TRBV7-2 and TRBJ1-2; maybe TRBD1 (5 bases). The CDR3 sequence is 15 residues long. Germline V gene sequence: CDR1 SGHTA, CDR2 FQGNSA. Trimming left V 4 bases short and J 2 bases short, with 14 bases between. CDR3 residues: CASSSPREGNYGYTF. The covered CDR3 bases are TGTGCCAGCAGCTCCCCTAGGGAGGGGAACTATGGC. Complete variable domain (other parts from reference TRBV7-2 and TRBJ1-2): GAGVSQSPSNKVTEKGKDVELRCDPISGHTALYWYRQSLGQGLEFLIYFQGNSAPDKSGLPSDRFSAERTGGSVSTLTIQRTQQEDSAVYLCASSSPREGNYGYTFGSGTRLTVV.

This clone has ten or more counts. The CDR3 extends 3 residues past the end of the read, so its final part is completed from the germline J gene. J is TRBJ2-7 and V is TRBV20-1; 11 nucleotides agree with TRBD1. V lost 7 bases and J lost 5; bases outside the gene matches: 7. Germline V lookup: CDR1 DFQATT, CDR2 SNEGSKA (reference sequence). This CDR3 has 13 residues. The CDR3 is CSVGGQGANEQYF. The covered CDR3 bases are TGCAGTGTAGGAGGACAGGGGGCCAACGAG.

This clone occurred a few times. The read finishes 3 residues shy of the CDR3 end, and the germline J gene is used to complete it. V is TRBV20-1 and J is TRBJ2-7; D is possibly TRBD2 (5 bases). The CDR3 runs to 16 residues. Per germline, CDR1 DFQATT and CDR2 SNEGSKA (reference sequence). Trimming pared 0 bases from V and 6 bases from J, leaving 21 bases between. The CDR3 here is CSARDREGNAFSEQYF. Incomplete CDR3 DNA: TGCAGTGCTAGAGATCGCGAGGGCAACGCTTTTAGCGAG.